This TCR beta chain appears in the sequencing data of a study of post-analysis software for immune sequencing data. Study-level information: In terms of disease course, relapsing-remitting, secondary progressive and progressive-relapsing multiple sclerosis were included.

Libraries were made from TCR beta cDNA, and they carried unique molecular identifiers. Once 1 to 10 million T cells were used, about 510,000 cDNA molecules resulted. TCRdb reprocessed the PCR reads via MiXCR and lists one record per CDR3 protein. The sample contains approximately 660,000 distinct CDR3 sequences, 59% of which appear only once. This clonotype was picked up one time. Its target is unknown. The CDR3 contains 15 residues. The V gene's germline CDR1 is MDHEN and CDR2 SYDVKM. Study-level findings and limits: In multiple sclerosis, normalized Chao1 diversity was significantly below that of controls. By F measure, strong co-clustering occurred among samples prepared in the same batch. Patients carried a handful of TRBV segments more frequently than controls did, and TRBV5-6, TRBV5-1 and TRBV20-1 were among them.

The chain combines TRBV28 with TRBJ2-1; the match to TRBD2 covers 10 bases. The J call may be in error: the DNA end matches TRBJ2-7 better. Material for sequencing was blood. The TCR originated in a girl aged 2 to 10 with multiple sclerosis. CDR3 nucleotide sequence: TGTGCCAGCAGTTTATCTTCTAGCGGGAGTAACGAGCAGTACTTC. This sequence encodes CASSLSSSGSNEQYF.